The 19 T cell receptor beta chains in this list originate from one sample, sequenced in a study of blood T cell repertoires in COVID-19. The method was immunoSEQ multiplex PCR; TCRdb's version includes in-frame clones alone and lacks a portion of them. This table has approximately 290,000 clones, about 85% appearing once. The source material was peripheral blood. These TCRs come from a human donor with COVID-19, enrolled during active disease. The donor label of this sample is uncertain.

This chain links TRBV6-5 with TRBJ1-2, with 10 bases that match TRBD1. Trimming removed 7 bases from V and 6 bases from J; junction bases left unmatched: 8. The CDR3 covers 14 residues. The germline V gene encodes CDR1 MNHEY and CDR2 SVGAGI. The CDR3 DNA is TGTGCCAGCACCCGAACCGGGACAGGGGATGGCTACACCTTC. Its protein product is CASTRTGTGDGYTF.

The gene calls are TRBV7-2 and TRBJ2-1; 8 bases match TRBD2. J gave up 7 bases and V 3 bases, and 5 bases lay outside the gene matches. The CDR3 consists of 14 residues. From germline, CDR1 is SGHTA and CDR2 FQGNSA. For the CDR3, the DNA is TGTGCCAGCAGCTTGGTGGGACTAGTAAATGAGCAGTTCTTC. This codes for CASSLVGLVNEQFF.

This clone was seen a single time. The chain recombines TRBV10-3 with TRBJ2-5; TRBD2 aligns across 8 bases. The CDR3 has 13 residues. The V segment lost 8 bases and the J segment 2 bases; nucleotides outside the gene matches: 4. Germline CDR1 reads ENHRY; CDR2 reads SYGVKD. DNA of the CDR3: TGTGCCATCGGCACTAGCGGACAAGAGACCCAGTACTTC. The encoded protein is CAIGTSGQETQYF.

The chain has TRBV5-6 and TRBJ1-5; D is uncertain. V was clipped by 0 bases and J by 10 bases, with 11 bases between them. The CDR3 is made up of 13 amino acids. The germline V gene has CDR1 SGHDT and CDR2 YYEEEE. The CDR3 sequence is CASSLAWQRPQHF. DNA for the CDR3: TGTGCCAGCAGCTTGGCTTGGCAGCGCCCCCAGCATTTT.

V gene TRBV5-6 combines with J gene TRBJ1-5, with no clear D. This CDR3 has 14 amino acids. The germline V gene has CDR1 SGHDT and CDR2 YYEEEE. With 1 base removed from V and 3 bases from J, the gap between germline ends came to 8 bases. In DNA form, the CDR3 reads TGTGCCAGCAGCTTGTACTTGTACAATCAGCCCCAGCATTTT. It codes for CASSLYLYNQPQHF.

CDR3 amino acids: CASRRAGGTYEQYF. CDR3 nucleotides: TGTGCCAGCAGACGAGCGGGAGGAACCTACGAGCAGTACTTC. V and J are TRBV27 and TRBJ2-7; 9 nucleotides agree with TRBD2. V dropped 6 bases and J dropped 2; count of bases not matched to a gene: 5. The CDR3 runs to 14 residues. Germline V CDR1 and CDR2: MNHEY, SMNVEV (reference sequence).

The chain is built from TRBV27 and TRBJ1-2, with 12 bases fitting TRBD1. This CDR3 is 13 amino acids long. Germline V lookup: CDR1 MNHEY, CDR2 SMNVEV (reference sequence). V was pared by 5 bases and J by 14 bases, with 9 bases of the junction left unmatched. Here the CDR3 DNA reads TGTGCCAGCAGTCCGGGACAGGGGGCGTGGTGGACCTTC. The encoded protein is CASSPGQGAWWTF.

This clone occurred once. In DNA form, the CDR3 reads TGTGCCAGCAGCTTAATGGGAGGCCAAGAGACCCAGTACTTC. Residues: CASSLMGGQETQYF. V and J are TRBV7-3 and TRBJ2-5; TRBD2 might be the D (6 bases). This CDR3 spans 14 amino acids. V lost 1 base, J lost 1 base, and 7 bases lay in between. Germline values: CDR1 SGHTA, CDR2 FQGTGA.

The V gene is TRBV19, the J gene TRBJ1-6; 7 positions match TRBD1. Germline assignment: CDR1 LNHDA and CDR2 SQIVND (reference sequence). The junction had 4 bases not matched to a gene; V was cut back by 5 bases and J by 0 bases. The CDR3 has 16 amino acids. The CDR3 loop is CASSGRDSSYNSPLHF. The CDR3, as DNA: TGTGCCAGTAGTGGCCGGGACAGCTCCTATAATTCACCCCTCCACTTT.

As for this clone: In the same sample, other DNA sequences code for this CDR3. The J gene is TRBJ1-2, the V gene TRBV3-1 (or the pseudogene TRBV3-2); D is undetermined. Trimming pared 2 bases from V and 0 bases from J, leaving 4 bases between. Germline CDR1 reads LGHDT; CDR2 reads YNNKEL (reference sequence). The CDR3 length is 13 residues. CDR3 amino acids: CASSQPANYGYTF. CDR3 DNA: TGTGCCAGCAGCCAACCAGCTAACTATGGCTACACCTTC.

The J gene is TRBJ2-4, the V gene TRBV29-1; possible D gene TRBD2, 5 bases. CDR3 size: 12 residues. Trimming shortened V by 5 bases and J by 8 bases, and 13 bases separated the two germline ends. Germline V gives CDR1 SQVTM, CDR2 ANQGSEA. CDR3 amino acids: CSVPGPGDIQYF. The DNA for the CDR3 is TGCAGCGTTCCCGGACCCGGGGACATTCAGTACTTC.

The V call is TRBV3-1 (or the pseudogene TRBV3-2), the J call TRBJ1-5; no reliable D call. V lost 0 bases to trimming and J lost 9 bases, with 15 bases between them. The CDR3 runs to 15 residues. CDR1 LGHDT and CDR2 YNNKEL come from the germline V gene (reference sequence). The CDR3 region is CASSQDMRSLVPQHF. CDR3 DNA: TGTGCCAGCAGCCAAGACATGCGGTCCCTGGTGCCCCAGCATTTT.

V is TRBV24-1 and J is TRBJ2-7, with TRBD1 as a possible D gene (5 bases). Germline-derived CDR1 and CDR2 are KGHDR and SFDVKD. Trimming shortened V by 9 bases and J by 1 base, and 18 bases separated the two germline ends. CDR3 length equals 15 residues. The DNA of the CDR3 is TGTGCCACCGCCCCACGCAGGGTTTTTTCCTACGAGCAGTACTTC. Translated, it gives CATAPRRVFSYEQYF.

This chain connects TRBV28 to TRBJ1-2; 7 bases line up with TRBD1. The CDR3 spans 15 residues. Germline trimming cut 8 bases from V and 1 base from J; bases unmatched to any gene: 10. Germline assignment: CDR1 MDHEN and CDR2 SYDVKM. CDR3 coding DNA: TGTGCCAGCGTTACCCCCGGGACAGATAACTATGGCTACACCTTC. Translation gives CASVTPGTDNYGYTF.

V usage is TRBV18 and J usage is TRBJ2-5; 9 bases fit TRBD1. V lost 3 bases to trimming and J lost 4 bases; unmatched junction nucleotides: 6. The CDR3 runs 15 residues. The germline CDR1 and CDR2 sequences are KGHSH and LQKENI. The CDR3 reads CASSPRQGGGETQYF. CDR3 sequence (DNA): TGTGCCAGCTCACCGAGACAGGGGGGTGGAGAGACCCAGTACTTC.

This clone was seen many times. The chain recombines TRBV7-3 with TRBJ2-7; the D gene is possibly TRBD2 (6 bases). The CDR3 totals 13 residues. V was shortened by 4 bases and J by 7 bases, with 14 bases between the two germline ends. Germline assignment: CDR1 SGHTA and CDR2 FQGTGA. DNA for the CDR3: TGTGCCAGCAGCTCAACGGGACTCGGGGAGCAGTACTTC. Residues: CASSSTGLGEQYF. The full variable domain, with the rest looked up from reference TRBV7-3 and TRBJ2-7, is GAGVSQTPSNKVTEKGKYVELRCDPISGHTALYWYRQSLGQGPEFLIYFQGTGAADDSGLPNDRFFAVRPEGSVSTLKIQRTERGDSAVYLCASSSTGLGEQYFGPGTRLTVT.

The chain couples TRBV30 to TRBJ1-4; 9 nucleotides align to TRBD1. With V trimmed by 4 bases and J by 7 bases, 4 bases remained unmatched. The CDR3 runs to 13 residues. From germline, CDR1 is GTSNPN and CDR2 SVGIG (reference sequence). The CDR3 loop is CAWTGQGFEKLFF. DNA of the CDR3: TGTGCCTGGACGGGACAGGGTTTTGAAAAACTGTTTTTT. Supplemented by reference TRBV30 and TRBJ1-4, the full variable domain reads SQTIHQWPATLVQPVGSPLSLECTVEGTSNPNLYWYRQAAGRGLQLLFYSVGIGQISSEVPQNLSASRPQDRQFILSSKKLLLSDSGFYLCAWTGQGFEKLFFGSGTQLSVL.

The CDR3 DNA reads TGCGCCAGCAGCTTGGACAGGGTCTCGGATTCACCCCTCCACTTT. Its protein product is CASSLDRVSDSPLHF. V is TRBV5-1 and J is TRBJ1-6; possibly TRBD1 for D (6 bases). The V end lost 0 bases, the J end lost 8 bases, and 12 bases lay between the germline ends. This CDR3 has 15 residues. From germline, CDR1 is SGHRS and CDR2 YFSETQ.

The V and J genes are TRBV5-1 and TRBJ2-7; TRBD2 matches at 10 bases. Per germline, CDR1 SGHRS and CDR2 YFSETQ. The CDR3 has 15 amino acids. V was pared by 2 bases and J by 0 bases, with 2 bases of the junction left unmatched. The CDR3 DNA reads TGCGCCAGCAGCTTAGGACTAGCGGACTCCTACGAGCAGTACTTC. Protein product: CASSLGLADSYEQYF.